This entry concerns a single TCR beta chain. TCRdb keeps only in-frame clones here, not all; method: immunoSEQ multiplex PCR. This sample has around 25,000 clones; just under 85% occur once, and the top ten carry less than 20%. Trimming removed 1 base from V and 8 bases from J; junction bases left unmatched: 9. CDR1 and CDR2 from the germline V gene are MNHNS and SASEGT. CDR3 size: 17 residues. This specimen belongs to a study of T cell changes during pregnancy in multiple sclerosis. The sample here was CD8+ T cells from peripheral blood mononuclear cells, taken in the first trimester of pregnancy. This chain joins TRBV6-1 and TRBJ2-1; 12 bases are a match to TRBD2. This clonotype was obtained from a female donor in good health, enrolled as a control in a pregnancy study. The CDR3 nucleotides are TGTGCCAGCAGTGAAGGGGCTAGCGGGAGGGCCTATCATGAGCAGTTCTTC. Its translation: CASSEGASGRAYHEQFF.